These T cell receptor beta chains were read from a single sample in a study of cytomegalovirus exposure and HLA in healthy donors. This table comes from immunoSEQ multiplex PCR, and its TCRdb copy is limited to in-frame clones, with some not included. Counted here are under 200,000 clones, over 70% occurring once; the ten biggest clones make up 9.5% to 10%. Sequenced: PBMCs. All receptors derive from a man between 18 and 29 years old in good health and CMV-seropositive. CDR3s include the opening cysteine and the closing phenylalanine or tryptophan. Each record gives: clone size, V gene, J gene, D gene, CDR3 protein, CDR3 DNA. The D gene is left open where the match is weak. Only part of the rows carry a size: once, few, many, or a class if the clone is expanded.

-	TRBV13	TRBJ2-1	TRBD2	CASSLPGLAENEQFF	TGTGCCAGCAGTTTACCGGGACTAGCGGAGAATGAGCAGTTCTTC
-	TRBV4-3	TRBJ1-3	TRBD1	CASGRGPGEGNTIYF	TGCGCCAGCGGTAGGGGGCCAGGAGAGGGAAACACCATATATTTT
-	TRBV6-1	TRBJ2-1	-	CASSPRSVDEQFF	TGTGCCAGCAGTCCTAGGTCCGTTGATGAGCAGTTCTTC
-	TRBV29-1	TRBJ1-5	TRBD1	CSARLQGINQPQHF	TGCAGCGCAAGACTACAGGGGATCAATCAGCCCCAGCATTTT
-	TRBV18	TRBJ1-2	TRBD1	CASSPRGTGRGYTF	TGTGCCAGCTCACCCCGGGGGACAGGTCGTGGCTACACCTTC
-	TRBV29-1	TRBJ2-7	-	CSARGTASYEQYF	TGCAGCGCCCGCGGGACAGCGAGCTACGAGCAGTACTTC
few	TRBV11-3	TRBJ2-5	TRBD2	CASSFPLAGAVREETQYF	TGTGCCAGCAGCTTTCCACTAGCGGGAGCTGTTCGAGAAGAGACCCAGTACTTC
-	TRBV11-2	TRBJ2-4	-	CASSPSPTLENSQYF	TGTGCCAGCAGCCCGAGCCCAACGTTGGAAAACAGTCAGTACTTC
-	TRBV6-5	TRBJ2-7	TRBD1	CASRTGTEFYEQYF	TGTGCCAGCAGGACCGGGACAGAATTTTACGAGCAGTACTTC
-	TRBV27	TRBJ1-2	TRBD1	CASSLSGTVFYGYTF	TGTGCCAGCAGTTTATCGGGGACAGTTTTCTATGGCTACACCTTC
-	TRBV19	TRBJ2-6	-	CATKNLQGSGANGLTF	TGTGCCACCAAGAACCTACAGGGCTCTGGGGCCAACGGCCTGACTTTC
-	TRBV15	TRBJ2-1	-	CATSRGRYESYNEQFF	TGTGCCACCAGCAGGGGCCGTTACGAGTCCTACAATGAGCAGTTCTTC
-	TRBV7-6	TRBJ2-2	TRBD1	CASSFQGAAGELFF	TGTGCCAGCAGCTTCCAGGGGGCAGCCGGGGAGCTGTTTTTT
few	TRBV11-1	TRBJ1-2	-	CASSPNLGSHGYTF	TGTGCCAGCAGCCCCAATCTGGGCTCCCATGGCTACACCTTC
once	TRBV9	TRBJ2-5	-	CASSVGAASGETQYF	TGTGCCAGCAGCGTAGGGGCAGCGTCAGGGGAGACCCAGTACTTC
-	TRBV4-1	TRBJ2-7	-	CASSQATLGERYEQYF	TGCGCCAGCAGCCAAGCTACATTAGGGGAACGCTACGAGCAGTACTTC
-	TRBV29-1	TRBJ1-1	-	CSVEPPGNRAFF	TGCAGCGTTGAACCGCCAGGGAACCGAGCTTTCTTT
-	TRBV19	TRBJ1-3	-	CASSRSTSGNTIYF	TGTGCCAGTAGTAGGAGTACCTCTGGAAACACCATATATTTT
few	TRBV2	TRBJ1-3	-	CASTQGKSGNTIYF	TGTGCCAGCACCCAGGGGAAGTCTGGAAACACCATATATTTT
-	TRBV15	TRBJ1-5	-	CATSRGQFTSNQPQHF	TGTGCCACCAGCAGAGGACAGTTCACTAGCAATCAGCCCCAGCATTTT
-	TRBV25-1	TRBJ2-5	-	CASSEAGLQETQYF	TGTGCCAGCAGTGAAGCAGGGTTACAAGAGACCCAGTACTTC
-	TRBV18	TRBJ2-7	-	CASSDGRAYEQYF	TGTGCCAGCTCCGACGGCAGGGCGTACGAGCAGTACTTC
-	TRBV5-1	TRBJ2-5	TRBD2	CASSSGTTSQETQYF	TGCGCCAGCAGCTCCGGGACTACAAGTCAAGAGACCCAGTACTTC
-	TRBV19	TRBJ2-7	-	CASSISAGYEQYF	TGTGCCAGTAGTATCTCCGCAGGCTACGAGCAGTACTTC
-	TRBV19	TRBJ1-2	TRBD1	CASRRQGARGGYTF	TGTGCCAGTAGACGACAGGGGGCACGTGGTGGCTACACCTTC
-	TRBV11-2	TRBJ2-7	TRBD1	CASSLGRLAGQDSYEQYF	TGTGCCAGCAGCTTAGGAAGACTCGCGGGACAGGATTCCTACGAGCAGTACTTC
few	TRBV7-8	TRBJ1-2	-	CASSLVVRQVRGYGYTF	TGTGCCAGCAGCTTAGTAGTCCGACAGGTTCGCGGCTATGGCTACACCTTC
-	TRBV29-1	TRBJ2-7	TRBD1	CSVEARDRGYEQYF	TGCAGCGTTGAGGCCCGGGACAGGGGATACGAGCAGTACTTC
-	TRBV6-1	TRBJ2-1	-	CASSEPGNSNNEQFF	TGTGCCAGCAGTGAACCAGGAAATTCTAACAATGAGCAGTTCTTC
-	TRBV21-1	TRBJ1-5	-	CASSKGAVYSNQPQHF	TGTGCCAGCAGCAAGGGAGCAGTATATAGCAATCAGCCCCAGCATTTT
-	TRBV19	TRBJ2-7	-	CASSRGQGPYEQYF	TGTGCCAGTAGTAGGGGGCAGGGGCCCTACGAGCAGTACTTC
-	TRBV9	TRBJ2-3	TRBD1	CASQAGGNTDTQYF	TGTGCCAGCCAGGCAGGGGGTAACACAGATACGCAGTATTTT
-	TRBV4-2	TRBJ2-3	TRBD2	CASSQEAGSGGAIRDTQYF	TGTGCCAGCAGCCAAGAGGCAGGGAGCGGGGGGGCCATCAGAGATACGCAGTATTTT
few	TRBV5-1	TRBJ2-7	TRBD1	CASSLGQGINYEQYF	TGCGCCAGCAGCTTGGGACAGGGAATAAACTACGAGCAGTACTTC
-	TRBV6-1	TRBJ2-2	-	CASSEALYRNTGELFF	TGTGCCAGCAGTGAAGCGCTGTACAGGAACACCGGGGAGCTGTTTTTT
-	TRBV7-9	TRBJ1-5	-	CASSLTGGNQPQHF	TGTGCCAGCAGCTTAACCGGGGGGAATCAGCCCCAGCATTTT
-	TRBV15	TRBJ1-6	-	CATSRAAVAYNSPLHF	TGTGCCACCAGCAGAGCTGCGGTAGCCTATAATTCACCCCTCCACTTT
-	TRBV9	TRBJ2-7	TRBD1	CASSGGQGAYYEQYF	TGTGCCAGCAGCGGGGGACAGGGGGCGTACTACGAGCAGTACTTC
-	TRBV6-6	TRBJ2-1	-	CASSYSMTGTDNEQFF	TGTGCCAGCAGTTACTCGATGACGGGTACCGACAATGAGCAGTTCTTC
few	TRBV11-2	TRBJ1-5	-	CASSLDPGRNQPQHF	TGTGCCAGCAGCTTAGATCCAGGGCGCAATCAGCCCCAGCATTTT
few	TRBV10-3	TRBJ1-1	TRBD1	CAIKTGRNTEAFF	TGTGCCATCAAGACAGGGCGGAACACTGAAGCTTTCTTT
-	TRBV30	TRBJ2-7	-	CAWSVGVFPVGEQYF	TGTGCCTGGAGTGTCGGGGTGTTTCCGGTGGGTGAGCAGTACTTC
-	TRBV6-6	TRBJ1-5	TRBD1	CASSLAGGGNQPQHF	TGTGCCAGCTCACTGGCAGGGGGCGGCAATCAGCCCCAGCATTTT
-	TRBV5-1	TRBJ2-1	TRBD1	CASSLAGTGGYNEQFF	TGCGCCAGCAGCTTGGCCGGGACAGGGGGCTACAATGAGCAGTTCTTC
-	TRBV11-3	TRBJ2-5	TRBD2	CASSLRLAGEETQYF	TGTGCCAGCAGCTTACGACTAGCGGGAGAAGAGACCCAGTACTTC
-	TRBV19	TRBJ2-7	TRBD2	CARPGGREVHEQYF	TGTGCCAGACCGGGGGGGCGGGAGGTCCACGAGCAGTACTTC
once	TRBV5-4	TRBJ2-3	-	CASSSRTGDTQYF	TGTGCCAGCAGTTCCCGGACGGGGGATACGCAGTATTTT
-	TRBV6-5	TRBJ1-2	-	CASREGRDGYTF	TGTGCCAGCAGGGAGGGCCGTGATGGCTACACCTTC
-	TRBV5-6	TRBJ1-6	-	CASSLSVAGVYNSPLHF	TGTGCCAGCAGCCTAAGTGTGGCAGGCGTTTATAATTCACCCCTCCACTTT
-	TRBV27	TRBJ2-1	-	CASSLSKAGNEQFF	TGTGCCAGCAGTTTATCGAAGGCAGGGAATGAGCAGTTCTTC
-	TRBV15	TRBJ2-3	-	CATSRDFSFTDTQYF	TGTGCCACCAGCAGGGACTTTTCCTTCACAGATACGCAGTATTTT
-	TRBV6-1	TRBJ1-5	-	CASSEGPLSNQPQHF	TGTGCCAGCAGTGAAGGGCCTCTTAGCAATCAGCCCCAGCATTTT
-	TRBV7-2	TRBJ1-3	-	CASSLGLNSGNTIYF	TGTGCCAGCAGCTTAGGACTGAACTCTGGAAACACCATATATTTT
-	TRBV9	TRBJ2-3	TRBD1	CASSVGRAGGADTQYF	TGTGCCAGCAGCGTAGGAAGGGCAGGGGGCGCAGATACGCAGTATTTT
-	TRBV12-5	TRBJ1-2	TRBD1	CASGVPGQGAIYYGYTF	TGTGCTAGTGGGGTACCGGGACAGGGGGCGATATACTATGGCTACACCTTC